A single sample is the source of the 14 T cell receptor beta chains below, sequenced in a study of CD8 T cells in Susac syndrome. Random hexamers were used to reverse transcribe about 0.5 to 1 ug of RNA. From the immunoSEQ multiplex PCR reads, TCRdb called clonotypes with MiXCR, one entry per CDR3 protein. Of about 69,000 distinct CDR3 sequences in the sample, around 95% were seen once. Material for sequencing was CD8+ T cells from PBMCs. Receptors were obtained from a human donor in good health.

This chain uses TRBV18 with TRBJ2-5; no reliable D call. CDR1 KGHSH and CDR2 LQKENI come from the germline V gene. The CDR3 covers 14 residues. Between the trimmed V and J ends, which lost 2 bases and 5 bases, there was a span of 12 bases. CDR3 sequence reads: CASSPTTETETQYF. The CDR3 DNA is TGTGCCAGCTCACCAACCACAGAGACCGAGACCCAGTACTTC.

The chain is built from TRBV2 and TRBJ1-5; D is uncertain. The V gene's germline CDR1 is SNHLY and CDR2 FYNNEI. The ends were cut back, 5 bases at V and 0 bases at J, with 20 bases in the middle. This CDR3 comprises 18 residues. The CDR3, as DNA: TGTGCCAGCAGTCACCCCTCGGGTCACAGCGATAGCAATCAGCCCCAGCATTTT. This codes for CASSHPSGHSDSNQPQHF.

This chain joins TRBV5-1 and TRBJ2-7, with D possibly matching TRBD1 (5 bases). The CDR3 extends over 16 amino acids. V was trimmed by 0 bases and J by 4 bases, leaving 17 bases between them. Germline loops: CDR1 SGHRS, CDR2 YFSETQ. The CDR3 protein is CASSLGQGNPWYEQYF. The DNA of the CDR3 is TGCGCCAGCAGCTTGGGGCAGGGAAATCCTTGGTACGAGCAGTACTTC. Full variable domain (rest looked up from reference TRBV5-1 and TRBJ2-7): KAGVTQTPRYLIKTRGQQVTLSCSPISGHRSVSWYQQTPGQGLQFLFEYFSETQRNKGNFPGRFSGRQFSNSRSEMNVSTLELGDSALYLCASSLGQGNPWYEQYFGPGTRLTVT.

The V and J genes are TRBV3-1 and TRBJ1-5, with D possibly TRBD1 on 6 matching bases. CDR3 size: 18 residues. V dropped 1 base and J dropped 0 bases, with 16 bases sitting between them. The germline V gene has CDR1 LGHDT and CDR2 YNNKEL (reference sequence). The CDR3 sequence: CASSQATVRGYSNQPQHF. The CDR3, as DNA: TGTGCCAGCAGCCAAGCGACAGTGAGGGGGTATAGCAATCAGCCCCAGCATTTT.

The CDR3 spells CASRGQGPEAFF. DNA of the CDR3: TGTGCCAGTAGAGGACAGGGCCCTGAAGCTTTCTTT. The V call is TRBV19, the J call TRBJ1-1, with TRBD1 matching 8 bases. Losses at the gene ends were 6 bases for V and 6 bases for J; bases not matched to a gene: 3. There are 12 residues in the CDR3. Germline CDR1 and CDR2: LNHDA and SQIVND (reference sequence).

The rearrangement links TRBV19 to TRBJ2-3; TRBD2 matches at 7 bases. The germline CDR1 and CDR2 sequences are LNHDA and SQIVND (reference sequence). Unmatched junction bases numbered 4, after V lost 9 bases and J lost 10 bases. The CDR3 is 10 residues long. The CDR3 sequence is CASGTTPQYF. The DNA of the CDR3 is TGTGCCAGCGGGACTACGCCGCAGTATTTT.

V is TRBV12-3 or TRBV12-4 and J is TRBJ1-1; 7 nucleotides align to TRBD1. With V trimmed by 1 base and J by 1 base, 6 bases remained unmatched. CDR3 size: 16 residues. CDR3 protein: CASSLDRGGRNTEAFF. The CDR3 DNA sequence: TGTGCCAGCAGTTTAGACAGGGGAGGGCGGAACACTGAAGCTTTCTTT.

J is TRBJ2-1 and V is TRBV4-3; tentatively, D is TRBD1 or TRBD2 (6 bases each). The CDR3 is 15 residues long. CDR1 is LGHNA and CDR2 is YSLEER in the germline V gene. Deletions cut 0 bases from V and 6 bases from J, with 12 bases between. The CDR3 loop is CASSQEEGGGNEQFF. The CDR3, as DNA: TGCGCCAGCAGCCAAGAGGAGGGGGGAGGCAATGAGCAGTTCTTC.

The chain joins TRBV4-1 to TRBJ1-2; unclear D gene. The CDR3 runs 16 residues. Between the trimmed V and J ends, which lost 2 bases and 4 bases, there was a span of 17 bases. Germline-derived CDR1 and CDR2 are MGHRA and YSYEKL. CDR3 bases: TGCGCCAGCAGCCAATTGATGGCTCTAGGAGGCTATGGCTACACCTTC. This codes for CASSQLMALGGYGYTF.

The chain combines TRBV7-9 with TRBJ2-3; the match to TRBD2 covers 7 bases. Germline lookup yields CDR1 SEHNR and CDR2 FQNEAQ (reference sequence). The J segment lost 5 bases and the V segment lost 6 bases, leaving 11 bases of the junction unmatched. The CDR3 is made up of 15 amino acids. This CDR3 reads CASSSPGLVVDTQYF. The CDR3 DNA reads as TGTGCCAGCAGTTCCCCCGGACTAGTAGTAGATACGCAGTATTTT. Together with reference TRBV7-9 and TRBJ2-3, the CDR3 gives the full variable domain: DTGVSQNPRHKITKRGQNVTFRCDPISEHNRLYWYRQTLGQGPEFLTYFQNEAQLEKSRLLSDRFSAERPKGSFSTLEIQRTEQGDSAMYLCASSSPGLVVDTQYFGPGTRLTVL.

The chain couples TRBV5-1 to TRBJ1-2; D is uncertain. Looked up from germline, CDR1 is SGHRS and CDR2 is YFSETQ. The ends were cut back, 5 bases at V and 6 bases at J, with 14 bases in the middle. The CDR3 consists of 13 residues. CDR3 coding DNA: TGCGCCAGCAGTCCCGGGATGACGGATGGCTACACCTTC. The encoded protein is CASSPGMTDGYTF. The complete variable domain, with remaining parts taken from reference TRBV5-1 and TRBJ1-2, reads KAGVTQTPRYLIKTRGQQVTLSCSPISGHRSVSWYQQTPGQGLQFLFEYFSETQRNKGNFPGRFSGRQFSNSRSEMNVSTLELGDSALYLCASSPGMTDGYTFGSGTRLTVV.

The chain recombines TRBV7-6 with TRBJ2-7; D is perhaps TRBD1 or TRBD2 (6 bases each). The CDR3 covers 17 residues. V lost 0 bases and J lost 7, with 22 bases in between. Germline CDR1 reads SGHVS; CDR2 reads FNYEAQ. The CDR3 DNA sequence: TGTGCCAGCAGCTTAGCGGGGGCGGGGATCAAGAGTGGAGAGCAGTACTTC. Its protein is CASSLAGAGIKSGEQYF.

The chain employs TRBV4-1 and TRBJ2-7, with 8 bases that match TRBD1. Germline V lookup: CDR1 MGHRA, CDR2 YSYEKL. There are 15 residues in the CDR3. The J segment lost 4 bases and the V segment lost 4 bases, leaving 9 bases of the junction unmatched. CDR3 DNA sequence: TGCGCCAGCAGCCCCCTAGGACAGGGAACTTACGAGCAGTACTTC. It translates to CASSPLGQGTYEQYF.

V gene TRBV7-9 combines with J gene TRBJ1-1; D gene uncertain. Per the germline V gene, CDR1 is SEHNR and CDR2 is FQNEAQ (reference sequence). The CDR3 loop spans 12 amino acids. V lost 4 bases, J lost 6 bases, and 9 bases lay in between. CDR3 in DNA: TGTGCCAGCAGCTCTGACTACTCTGAAGCTTTCTTT. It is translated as CASSSDYSEAFF. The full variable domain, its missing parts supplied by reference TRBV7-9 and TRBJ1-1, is DTGVSQNPRHKITKRGQNVTFRCDPISEHNRLYWYRQTLGQGPEFLTYFQNEAQLEKSRLLSDRFSAERPKGSFSTLEIQRTEQGDSAMYLCASSSDYSEAFFGQGTRLTVV.